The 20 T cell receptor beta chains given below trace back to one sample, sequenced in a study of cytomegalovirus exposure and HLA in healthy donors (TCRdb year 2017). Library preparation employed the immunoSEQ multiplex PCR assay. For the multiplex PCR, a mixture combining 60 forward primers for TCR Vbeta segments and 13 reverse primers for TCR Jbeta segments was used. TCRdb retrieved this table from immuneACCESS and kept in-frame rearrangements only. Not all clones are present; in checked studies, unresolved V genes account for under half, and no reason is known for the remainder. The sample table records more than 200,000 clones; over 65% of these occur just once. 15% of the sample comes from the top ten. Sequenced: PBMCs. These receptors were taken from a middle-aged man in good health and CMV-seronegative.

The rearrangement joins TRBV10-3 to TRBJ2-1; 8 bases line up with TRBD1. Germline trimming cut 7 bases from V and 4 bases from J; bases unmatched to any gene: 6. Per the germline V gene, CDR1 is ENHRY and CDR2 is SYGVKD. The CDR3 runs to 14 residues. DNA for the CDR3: TGTGCCATCACCCGCGGGACAGGTTACAATGAGCAGTTCTTC. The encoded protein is CAITRGTGYNEQFF.

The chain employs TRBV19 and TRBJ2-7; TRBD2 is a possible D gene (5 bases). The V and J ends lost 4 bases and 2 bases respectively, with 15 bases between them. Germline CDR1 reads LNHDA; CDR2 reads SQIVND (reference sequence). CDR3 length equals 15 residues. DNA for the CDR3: TGTGCCAGTAGTAATCTATTGGGGAGCCCCTACGAGCAGTACTTC. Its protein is CASSNLLGSPYEQYF. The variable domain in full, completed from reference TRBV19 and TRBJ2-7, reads DGGITQSPKYLFRKEGQNVTLSCEQNLNHDAMYWYRQDPGQGLRLIYYSQIVNDFQKGDIAEGYSVSREKKESFPLTVTSAQKNPTAFYLCASSNLLGSPYEQYFGPGTRLTVT.

CDR3 protein: CASSRGLSYEQYF. The CDR3 coding sequence is TGTGCCAGCAGCAGGGGTCTCTCCTACGAGCAGTACTTC. The chain recombines TRBV9 with TRBJ2-7; D might be TRBD1 (5 bases). CDR1 is SGDLS and CDR2 is YYNGEE in the germline V gene. The CDR3 totals 13 residues. Trimming stripped 4 bases from V and 0 bases from J, with 8 bases between.

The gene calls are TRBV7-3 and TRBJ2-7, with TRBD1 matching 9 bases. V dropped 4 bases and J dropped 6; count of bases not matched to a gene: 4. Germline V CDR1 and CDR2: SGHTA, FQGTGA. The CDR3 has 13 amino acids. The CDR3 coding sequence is TGTGCCAGCAGCTCTGGACAGGGGAGCGAGCAGTACTTC. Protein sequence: CASSSGQGSEQYF.

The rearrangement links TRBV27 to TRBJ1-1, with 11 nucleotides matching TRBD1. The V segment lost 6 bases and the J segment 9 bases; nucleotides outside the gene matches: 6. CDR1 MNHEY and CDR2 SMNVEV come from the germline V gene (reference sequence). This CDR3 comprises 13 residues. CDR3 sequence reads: CASSPGQGGKAFF. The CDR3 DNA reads TGTGCCAGCAGCCCGGGACAGGGGGGCAAAGCTTTCTTT.

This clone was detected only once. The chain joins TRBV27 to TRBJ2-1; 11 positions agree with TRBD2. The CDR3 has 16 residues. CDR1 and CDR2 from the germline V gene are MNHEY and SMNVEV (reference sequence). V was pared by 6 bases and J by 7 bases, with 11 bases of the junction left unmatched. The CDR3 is CASRLAGGLLWNEQFF. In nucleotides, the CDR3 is TGTGCCAGCAGATTAGCGGGAGGGCTTTTATGGAATGAGCAGTTCTTC.

CDR3 nucleotide sequence: TGTGCCAGCAGCTTTCGCAGACTGCTGGCTTACTCACCCCTCCACTTT. Translated, it gives CASSFRRLLAYSPLHF. The gene calls are TRBV11-2 and TRBJ1-6, with D hard to call. Germline loops: CDR1 SGHAT, CDR2 FQNNGV. The ends were cut back, 3 bases at V and 10 bases at J, with 19 bases in the middle. The CDR3 sequence is 16 residues long.

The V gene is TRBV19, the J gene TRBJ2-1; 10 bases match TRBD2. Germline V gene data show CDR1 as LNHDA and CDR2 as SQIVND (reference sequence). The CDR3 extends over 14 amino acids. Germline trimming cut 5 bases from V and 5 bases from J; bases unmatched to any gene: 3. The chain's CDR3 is CASSVLAGDNEQFF. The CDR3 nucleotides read TGTGCCAGTAGTGTTCTAGCGGGGGACAATGAGCAGTTCTTC.

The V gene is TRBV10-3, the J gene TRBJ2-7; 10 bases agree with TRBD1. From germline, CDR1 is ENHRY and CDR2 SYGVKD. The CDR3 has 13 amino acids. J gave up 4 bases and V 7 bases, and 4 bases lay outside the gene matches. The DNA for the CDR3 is TGTGCCATCAAGGGGACAGGGGATTACGAGCAGTACTTC. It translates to CAIKGTGDYEQYF.

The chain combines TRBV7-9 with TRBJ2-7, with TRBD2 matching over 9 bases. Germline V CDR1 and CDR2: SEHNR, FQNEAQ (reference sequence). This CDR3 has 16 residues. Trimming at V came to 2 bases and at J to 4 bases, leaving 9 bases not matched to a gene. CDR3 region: CASSLRGAGGDYEQYF. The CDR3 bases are TGTGCCAGCAGCTTACGGGGTGCGGGAGGGGATTACGAGCAGTACTTC.

The CDR3 spells CASQPPGWSEAFF. The CDR3, as DNA: TGTGCCAGCCAACCTCCCGGTTGGAGTGAAGCTTTCTTT. The V call is TRBV25-1, the J call TRBJ1-1; D unresolved. From germline, CDR1 is MGHDK and CDR2 SYGVNS. V lost 8 bases to trimming and J lost 7 bases, with 17 bases between them. CDR3 length: 13 amino acids. The whole variable domain, filled in from reference TRBV25-1 and TRBJ1-1, reads EADIYQTPRYLVIGTGKKITLECSQTMGHDKMYWYQQDPGMELHLIHYSYGVNSTEKGDLSSESTVSRIRTEHFPLTLESARPSHTSQYLCASQPPGWSEAFFGQGTRLTVV.

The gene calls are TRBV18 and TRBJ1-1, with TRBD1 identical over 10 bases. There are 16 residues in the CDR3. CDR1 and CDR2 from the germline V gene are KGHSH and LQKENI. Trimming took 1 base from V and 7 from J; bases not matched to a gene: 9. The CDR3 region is CASSPQRDRGFGEAFF. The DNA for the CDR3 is TGTGCCAGCTCACCACAAAGGGACAGGGGATTCGGTGAAGCTTTCTTT. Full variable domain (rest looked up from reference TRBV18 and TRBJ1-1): NAGVMQNPRHLVRRRGQEARLRCSPMKGHSHVYWYRQLPEEGLKFMVYLQKENIIDESGMPKERFSAEFPKEGPSILRIQQVVRGDSAAYFCASSPQRDRGFGEAFFGQGTRLTVV.

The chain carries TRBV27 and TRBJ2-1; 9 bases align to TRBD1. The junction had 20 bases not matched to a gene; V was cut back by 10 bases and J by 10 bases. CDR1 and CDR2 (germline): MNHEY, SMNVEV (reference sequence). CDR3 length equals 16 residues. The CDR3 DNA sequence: TGTGCCACCAGGAACCCCGGGACAGGGTCATCAGGGGAGCAGTTCTTC. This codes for CATRNPGTGSSGEQFF.

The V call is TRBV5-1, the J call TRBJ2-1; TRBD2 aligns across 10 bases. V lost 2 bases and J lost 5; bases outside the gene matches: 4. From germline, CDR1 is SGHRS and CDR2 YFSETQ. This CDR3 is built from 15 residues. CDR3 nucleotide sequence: TGCGCCAGCAGCTTTCTAGCGGGAGTTAACAATGAGCAGTTCTTC. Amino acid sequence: CASSFLAGVNNEQFF. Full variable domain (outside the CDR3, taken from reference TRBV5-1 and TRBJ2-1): KAGVTQTPRYLIKTRGQQVTLSCSPISGHRSVSWYQQTPGQGLQFLFEYFSETQRNKGNFPGRFSGRQFSNSRSEMNVSTLELGDSALYLCASSFLAGVNNEQFFGPGTRLTVL.

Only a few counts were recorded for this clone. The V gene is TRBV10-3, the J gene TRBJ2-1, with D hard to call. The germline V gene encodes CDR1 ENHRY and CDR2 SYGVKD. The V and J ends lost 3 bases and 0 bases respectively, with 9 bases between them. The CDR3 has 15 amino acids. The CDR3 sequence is CAISEGRGSYNEQFF. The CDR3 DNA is TGTGCCATCAGTGAAGGTAGAGGCTCCTACAATGAGCAGTTCTTC.

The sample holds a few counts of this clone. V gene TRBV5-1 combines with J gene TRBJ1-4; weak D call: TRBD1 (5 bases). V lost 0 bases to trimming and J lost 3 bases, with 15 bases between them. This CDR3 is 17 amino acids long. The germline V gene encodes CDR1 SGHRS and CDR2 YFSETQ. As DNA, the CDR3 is TGCGCCAGCAGCTTGGCGCAGGGCCCCGCACCTAATGAAAAACTGTTTTTT. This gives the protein CASSLAQGPAPNEKLFF.

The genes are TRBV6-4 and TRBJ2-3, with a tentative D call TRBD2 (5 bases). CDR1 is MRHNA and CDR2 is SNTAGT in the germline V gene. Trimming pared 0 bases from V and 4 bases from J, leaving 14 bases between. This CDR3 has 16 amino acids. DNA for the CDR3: TGTGCCAGCAGTGACTCGTTGGCTAGCTCCTCAGATACGCAGTATTTT. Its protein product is CASSDSLASSSDTQYF.

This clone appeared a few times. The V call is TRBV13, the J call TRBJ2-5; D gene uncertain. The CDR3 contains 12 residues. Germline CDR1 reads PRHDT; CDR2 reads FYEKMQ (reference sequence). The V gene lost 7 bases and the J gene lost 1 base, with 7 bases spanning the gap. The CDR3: CASKDFQETQYF. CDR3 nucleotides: TGTGCCAGCAAAGACTTCCAAGAGACCCAGTACTTC.

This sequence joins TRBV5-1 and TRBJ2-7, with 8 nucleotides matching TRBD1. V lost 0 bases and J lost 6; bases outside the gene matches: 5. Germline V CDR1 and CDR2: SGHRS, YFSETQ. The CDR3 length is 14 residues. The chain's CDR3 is CASSLERTGSEQYF. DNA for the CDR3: TGCGCCAGCAGCTTGGAAAGGACAGGGTCCGAGCAGTACTTC.

The CDR3 loop is CASSQRATPPGELFF. The CDR3 DNA sequence: TGCGCCAGCAGCCAGAGGGCCACCCCACCCGGGGAGCTGTTTTTT. The V and J genes are TRBV4-1 and TRBJ2-2, with D possibly matching TRBD2 (5 bases). Germline CDR1 reads MGHRA; CDR2 reads YSYEKL. With 3 bases removed from V and 6 bases from J, the gap between germline ends came to 14 bases. The CDR3 spans 15 residues.